What follows are 27 T cell receptor beta chains derived from one specimen sequenced in a study of shared clonotypes between healthy human individuals. Sequencing was performed with immunoSEQ multiplex PCR; in TCRdb, only in-frame clones are kept and a portion is missing. The sample lists more than 850,000 clones; around three quarters were seen once. The sample taken for sequencing was memory CD4+ T cells from PBMCs. This sample's subset: CD45RA-negative fraction. The receptor set was obtained from a man aged 18 to 35 in good health. Some clones in this sample may be carry-over from other donors' samples.

CDR3 protein: CASSNGQILTNTEAFF. The CDR3 DNA follows: TGTGCCAGCAGTAATGGACAGATACTTACTAACACTGAAGCTTTCTTT. V usage is TRBV27 and J usage is TRBJ1-1; D is possibly TRBD1 (6 bases). Trimming left V 5 bases short and J 2 bases short, with 18 bases between. Germline V lookup: CDR1 MNHEY, CDR2 SMNVEV (reference sequence). The CDR3 is made up of 16 amino acids.

This clone was observed a few times. A much larger clone lies one base from this, so it may be a read error. This chain joins TRBV2 and TRBJ1-1, with 9 bases identical to TRBD1. The V gene end was trimmed by 3 bases and the J gene end by 4 bases; junction bases not matched to a gene: 0. This CDR3 comprises 13 residues. Germline V gives CDR1 SNHLY, CDR2 FYNNEI. The CDR3 coding sequence is TGTGCCAGCAGTGAGGACAGGGGCACTGAAGCTTTCTTT. It specifies CASSEDRGTEAFF.

The rearrangement uses TRBV4-1 and TRBJ1-2, with 7 bases identical to TRBD1. Germline V gives CDR1 MGHRA, CDR2 YSYEKL. Trimming took 1 base from V and 4 from J; bases not matched to a gene: 9. This CDR3 comprises 16 residues. The CDR3: CASSQGDRQPFYGYTF. The CDR3 DNA reads as TGCGCCAGCAGCCAAGGGGACAGACAACCTTTCTATGGCTACACCTTC.

V is TRBV5-1 and J is TRBJ2-5; D remains unclear. The CDR3 covers 13 residues. From germline, CDR1 is SGHRS and CDR2 YFSETQ. Trimming took off 3 bases at V and 5 bases at J, with 11 bases between the two ends. The DNA of the CDR3 is TGCGCCAGCAGCTCCACCCCGGCGGAGACCCAGTACTTC. It codes for CASSSTPAETQYF.

The chain employs TRBV7-2 and TRBJ1-5; D not certain. The CDR3 loop spans 13 amino acids. The V gene's germline CDR1 is SGHTA and CDR2 FQGNSA. With 5 bases removed from V and 3 bases from J, the gap between germline ends came to 8 bases. CDR3 nucleotide sequence: TGTGCCAGCAGCAAACGTGCCAATCAGCCCCAGCATTTT. It specifies CASSKRANQPQHF.

The rearrangement uses TRBV6-6 and TRBJ2-7, with D unclear. V lost 2 bases to trimming and J lost 2 bases, with 10 bases between them. The germline gives CDR1 MNHNY, CDR2 SVGAGI (reference sequence). The CDR3 sequence is 14 residues long. This CDR3 reads CASSYTKPTYEQYF. In DNA form, the CDR3 reads TGTGCCAGCAGTTACACCAAGCCGACCTACGAGCAGTACTTC.

V gene TRBV23-1 combines with J gene TRBJ1-2; possible D gene TRBD1, 6 bases. TRBV23-1 is placed among ORFs of uncertain function. Trimming removed 8 bases from V and 6 bases from J, with 16 bases in between. The CDR3 totals 13 residues. The CDR3 loop reads CASGNLGGDGYTF. The CDR3 DNA reads as TGCGCCAGCGGCAACCTAGGGGGGGATGGCTACACCTTC.

In DNA, the CDR3 is TGCGCCAGCAGCCAAGATCCGAGGTCCTACGAGCAGTACTTC. It specifies CASSQDPRSYEQYF. This sequence joins TRBV4-1 and TRBJ2-7; no reliable D call. The germline V and J ends were trimmed by 0 bases and 1 base, with 7 bases remaining between them. CDR1 and CDR2 (germline): MGHRA, YSYEKL. The CDR3 totals 14 residues.

The V and J genes are TRBV28 and TRBJ1-5, with no clear D. Germline assignment: CDR1 MDHEN and CDR2 SYDVKM. The CDR3 runs to 15 residues. The ends were cut back, 7 bases at V and 4 bases at J, with 17 bases in the middle. The CDR3 reads CASNGGLANNQPQHF. The CDR3 DNA is TGTGCCAGCAATGGCGGGTTGGCAAATAATCAGCCCCAGCATTTT.

This rearrangement joins TRBV27 to TRBJ2-7, with 11 bases that match TRBD2. V was pared by 3 bases and J by 3 bases, with 1 base of the junction left unmatched. The CDR3 is made up of 14 amino acids. The germline V gene has CDR1 MNHEY and CDR2 SMNVEV (reference sequence). CDR3 in amino acids: CASSFLAGGYEQYF. The CDR3 nucleotides are TGTGCCAGCAGTTTTCTAGCGGGAGGCTACGAGCAGTACTTC.

As DNA, the CDR3 is TGTGCCAGCAGCTTGTGGCGGAACACTGAAGCTTTCTTT. Translation: CASSLWRNTEAFF. This chain uses TRBV5-6 with TRBJ1-1; no clear D gene. Trimming pared 1 base from V and 1 base from J, leaving 5 bases between. The CDR3 length is 13 residues. Germline CDR1 SGHDT, CDR2 YYEEEE.

This clone was counted a single time. This rearrangement joins TRBV29-1 to TRBJ2-7; 9 nucleotides align to TRBD2. CDR3 size: 14 residues. In germline, CDR1 is SQVTM, CDR2 ANQGSEA. The junction had 4 bases not matched to a gene; V was cut back by 4 bases and J by 0 bases. The CDR3, as DNA: TGCAGCGTTGCGCGACTAGCGGCCTCCTACGAGCAGTACTTC. Amino acid sequence: CSVARLAASYEQYF.

The count of this clone is one. This chain joins TRBV29-1 and TRBJ2-5; a possible D gene is TRBD1 (6 bases). V gave up 6 bases and J gave up 0 bases, with 11 bases separating them. The CDR3 spans 13 residues. CDR1 and CDR2 from the germline V gene are SQVTM and ANQGSEA. The chain's CDR3 is CSVRRTDQETQYF. CDR3 bases: TGCAGCGTCCGCCGGACAGACCAAGAGACCCAGTACTTC.

In its sample, this clone was seen a few times. The chain is built from TRBV7-2 and TRBJ1-4; D not certain. V was clipped by 2 bases and J by 3 bases, with 10 bases between them. CDR1 and CDR2 (germline): SGHTA, FQGNSA. The CDR3 is 15 amino acids. CDR3 loop: CASSLLGNSNEKLFF. CDR3 nucleotides: TGTGCCAGCAGCTTACTAGGCAACTCTAATGAAAAACTGTTTTTT.

This chain connects TRBV28 to TRBJ2-5; 7 nucleotides agree with TRBD1. V dropped 7 bases and J dropped 3; count of bases not matched to a gene: 5. The CDR3 loop spans 13 amino acids. Per germline, CDR1 MDHEN and CDR2 SYDVKM. As DNA, the CDR3 is TGTGCCAGCAATGAGGGGGCAGAAGAGACCCAGTACTTC. It codes for CASNEGAEETQYF.

This rearrangement joins TRBV30 to TRBJ2-2; D not certain. Germline CDR1 reads GTSNPN; CDR2 reads SVGIG (reference sequence). The V end was cut by 4 bases, the J end by 3 bases, with 12 bases between. The CDR3 spans 14 residues. As DNA, the CDR3 is TGTGCCTGGAAAACTCATACGGACACCGGGGAGCTGTTTTTT. It is translated as CAWKTHTDTGELFF.

The chain employs TRBV30 and TRBJ2-6, with D perhaps TRBD2 (6 bases). The CDR3 is 15 amino acids. V shed 5 bases and J shed 2 bases, with 13 bases lying between them. Germline loops: CDR1 GTSNPN, CDR2 SVGIG (reference sequence). In nucleotides, the CDR3 is TGTGCCTGGGTCCCTTGGGGGGCTGGGGCCAACGTCCTGACTTTC. This gives the protein CAWVPWGAGANVLTF.

The J gene is TRBJ1-2, the V gene TRBV4-2; D gene unclear. Trimming took 4 bases from V and 7 from J, leaving 10 bases between them. This CDR3 comprises 12 residues. Germline CDR1 LGHNA, CDR2 YNFKEQ. Here the CDR3 reads CASSLDLGGYTF. DNA for the CDR3: TGTGCCAGCAGCCTTGATCTGGGTGGCTACACCTTC.

CDR3 protein: CASSLRPDRNGYTF. The DNA of the CDR3 is TGTGCCAGCAGCTTAAGGCCAGACAGGAATGGCTACACCTTC. The chain uses TRBV7-9 and TRBJ1-2; a weak D match, TRBD1 (6 bases). This CDR3 has 14 amino acids. The V gene lost 2 bases and the J gene lost 6 bases, with 13 bases spanning the gap. The germline gives CDR1 SEHNR, CDR2 FQNEAQ (reference sequence).

This chain uses TRBV5-5 with TRBJ2-5; 10 bases line up with TRBD2. V shed 5 bases, J shed 5 bases, and the junction held 6 bases outside the gene matches. This CDR3 spans 14 amino acids. Germline CDR1 is SGHKS and CDR2 is YYEKEE (reference sequence). CDR3 sequence: CASRGSGRGETQYF. CDR3 DNA: TGTGCCAGCAGAGGGAGCGGGAGGGGCGAGACCCAGTACTTC.

The chain uses TRBV4-2 and TRBJ2-3; 10 positions agree with TRBD1. The CDR3 covers 14 residues. Germline values: CDR1 LGHNA, CDR2 YNFKEQ. V shed 6 bases and J 4 bases; nucleotides not matched to a gene: 4. The CDR3, as DNA: TGTGCCAGCAGTCCCGGGACAGGGGCAGATACGCAGTATTTT. Encoded protein: CASSPGTGADTQYF.

The CDR3: CASSRLSLGGQETQYF. CDR3 sequence (DNA): TGTGCCAGCAGCCGTCTTTCCTTGGGGGGCCAAGAGACCCAGTACTTC. The chain employs TRBV9 and TRBJ2-5, with D perhaps matching TRBD2 (6 bases). Germline-derived CDR1 and CDR2 are SGDLS and YYNGEE. The germline V and J ends were trimmed by 4 bases and 1 base, with 17 bases remaining between them. The CDR3 is 16 residues long. Based on the CDR3 plus reference TRBV9 and TRBJ2-5, the full variable domain is DSGVTQTPKHLITATGQRVTLRCSPRSGDLSVYWYQQSLDQGLQFLIQYYNGEERAKGNILERFSAQQFPDLHSELNLSSLELGDSALYFCASSRLSLGGQETQYFGPGTRLLVL.

The J gene is TRBJ1-3, the V gene TRBV11-1; D gene uncertain. The CDR3 loop spans 14 amino acids. Trimming removed 3 bases from V and 0 bases from J, with 6 bases in between. In germline, CDR1 is SGHAT, CDR2 FQDESV (reference sequence). CDR3 in amino acids: CASSLALSGNTIYF. DNA for the CDR3: TGTGCCAGCAGCTTGGCACTCTCTGGAAACACCATATATTTT.

This clone was recorded only once. The chain recombines TRBV9 with TRBJ2-3; 8 bases are a match to TRBD2. The length of the CDR3 is 15 residues. CDR1 is SGDLS, CDR2 YYNGEE, per germline. After removal of 4 bases from V and 0 bases from J, the junction contained 4 bases not matched to a gene. The CDR3 region is CASSMTSVSTDTQYF. CDR3 DNA: TGTGCCAGCAGCATGACTAGCGTAAGCACAGATACGCAGTATTTT.

The V call is TRBV7-9, the J call TRBJ1-2; 7 bases align to TRBD1. J lost 5 bases, V lost 4 bases, and 4 bases had no gene match. This CDR3 comprises 13 residues. Germline V lookup: CDR1 SEHNR, CDR2 FQNEAQ (reference sequence). CDR3 protein: CASSYGTDYGYTF. CDR3 DNA: TGTGCCAGCAGCTACGGGACAGATTATGGCTACACCTTC.

V is TRBV5-1 and J is TRBJ1-1, with D perhaps TRBD1 (5 bases). Trimming shortened V by 4 bases and J by 1 base, and 17 bases separated the two germline ends. The CDR3 has 16 amino acids. From germline, CDR1 is SGHRS and CDR2 YFSETQ. CDR3: CASSVLTGGTNTEAFF. Written as DNA, the CDR3 is TGCGCCAGCAGCGTACTTACCGGGGGAACGAACACTGAAGCTTTCTTT. Using reference TRBV5-1 and TRBJ1-1 for the parts outside the CDR3, the full variable domain is KAGVTQTPRYLIKTRGQQVTLSCSPISGHRSVSWYQQTPGQGLQFLFEYFSETQRNKGNFPGRFSGRQFSNSRSEMNVSTLELGDSALYLCASSVLTGGTNTEAFFGQGTRLTVV.

The chain combines TRBV5-1 with TRBJ2-7; perhaps TRBD1 as D (7 bases). V lost 4 bases and J lost 7, with 18 bases in between. The CDR3 extends over 14 amino acids. The germline V gene has CDR1 SGHRS and CDR2 YFSETQ. The CDR3 DNA is TGCGCCAGCAGCCCCCAGGGGGGAGCGAGGGAGCAGTACTTC. Its protein product is CASSPQGGAREQYF.